The sequence of this TCR beta chain was determined in a study of T-cell reconstitution after alpha-beta-depleted transplantation in children. TCRbeta library construction was performed incorporating unique molecular identifiers. TCRdb re-called the PCR reads through MiXCR, storing one row per CDR3 protein. The data show around 87,000 distinct CDR3 sequences, approximately 8.4% seen once. V dropped 3 bases and J dropped 5 bases, with 20 bases sitting between them. Germline V gives CDR1 LGHDT, CDR2 YNNKEL (reference sequence). CDR3 size: 17 residues. The TCR was taken from a human donor who donated a stem cell graft to a child with congenital amegakaryocytic thrombocytopenia. The chain has TRBV3-1 and TRBJ2-1, with D possibly being TRBD2 (5 bases). The sequences come from PBMCs from the stem cell graft donor, collected from the stem cell graft. This CDR3 reads CASSHFLEESPDNEQFF. As DNA, the CDR3 is TGTGCCAGCAGCCACTTTCTGGAGGAGAGCCCCGACAATGAGCAGTTCTTC.